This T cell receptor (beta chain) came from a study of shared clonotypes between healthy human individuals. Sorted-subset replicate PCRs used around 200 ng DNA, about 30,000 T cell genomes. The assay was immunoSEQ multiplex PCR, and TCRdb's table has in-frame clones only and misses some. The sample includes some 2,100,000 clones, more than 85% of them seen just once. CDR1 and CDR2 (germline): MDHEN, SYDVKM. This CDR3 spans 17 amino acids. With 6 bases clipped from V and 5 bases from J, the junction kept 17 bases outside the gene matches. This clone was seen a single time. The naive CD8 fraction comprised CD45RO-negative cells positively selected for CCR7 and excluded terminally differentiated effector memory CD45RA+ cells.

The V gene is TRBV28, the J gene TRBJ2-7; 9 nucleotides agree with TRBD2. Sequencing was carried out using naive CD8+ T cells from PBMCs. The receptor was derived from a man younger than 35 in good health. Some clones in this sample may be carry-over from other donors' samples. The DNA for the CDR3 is TGTGCCAGCAGCTCCCTTGCGGGGGGGATCGAAGCCCACGAGCAGTACTTC. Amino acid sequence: CASSSLAGGIEAHEQYF.